Here is one TCR beta chain with its context. The sample originates from a study of blood T cell repertoires in COVID-19. Original processing notes: By means of reference gene primer amplification, nucleated cell counts were estimated. Data came from immunoSEQ multiplex PCR; TCRdb stores just in-frame clones and leaves some out. V, J and clone size were drawn from that table, and D and trimming were deduced from the DNA. In the table there are about 64,000 clones, 65% to 90% of which are singletons. The specimen sequenced was peripheral blood. The TCR originated in a man between 45 and 60 years old with active COVID-19.

The CDR3, as DNA: TGTGCCAGCAGTATGCTAAAGGGGGCCAACGTCCTGACTTTC. Translation gives CASSMLKGANVLTF. V is TRBV28 and J is TRBJ2-6; no definite D call. The CDR3 is 14 amino acids. In germline, CDR1 is MDHEN, CDR2 SYDVKM. The V end lost 5 bases, the J end lost 4 bases, and 9 bases lay between the germline ends.